A single sample gave rise to the 6 T cell receptor beta chains below, sequenced in a study of T cell responses to AZD1222 COVID-19 vaccine. Produced via immunoSEQ multiplex PCR; TCRdb's table is partial and in-frame only. Of about 140,000 clones listed, roughly 90% are singletons. The sequenced sample was peripheral blood, obtained on day 0 of AZD1222 vaccination. These receptors were taken from an adult in good health.

This sequence joins TRBV6-1 and TRBJ2-5; 13 bases fit TRBD2. The CDR3 loop spans 18 amino acids. J gave up 2 bases and V 4 bases, and 10 bases lay outside the gene matches. Germline V lookup: CDR1 MNHNS, CDR2 SASEGT. The CDR3 loop reads CASSGYPGLAGLQETQYF. CDR3 sequence (DNA): TGTGCCAGCAGTGGCTACCCGGGACTAGCGGGACTTCAAGAGACCCAGTACTTC.

The V call is TRBV27, the J call TRBJ2-7; TRBD1 might be the D (6 bases). This CDR3 is built from 14 residues. With 5 bases removed from V and 5 bases from J, the gap between germline ends came to 16 bases. Germline CDR1 is MNHEY and CDR2 is SMNVEV (reference sequence). The CDR3 coding sequence is TGTGCCAGCAGTCCCGTCCTCACAGGGAACGAGCAGTACTTC. Protein product: CASSPVLTGNEQYF.

V and J are TRBV5-6 and TRBJ1-2, with unresolved D. The CDR3 covers 12 residues. The V gene's germline CDR1 is SGHDT and CDR2 YYEEEE. The V and J ends lost 2 bases and 7 bases respectively, with 9 bases between them. CDR3 residues: CASSLSRRGYTF. The DNA for the CDR3 is TGTGCCAGCAGCTTAAGCAGGCGTGGCTACACCTTC.

The chain links TRBV30 to TRBJ1-3; D not resolved. Trimming stripped 2 bases from V and 1 base from J, with 12 bases between. The V gene's germline CDR1 is GTSNPN and CDR2 SVGIG (reference sequence). This CDR3 contains 15 residues. The CDR3 sequence is CAWSSGSRSGNTIYF. The DNA for the CDR3 is TGTGCCTGGAGTTCCGGAAGTCGGTCTGGAAACACCATATATTTT.

The gene calls are TRBV5-1 and TRBJ2-5; possible D gene TRBD2, 5 bases. CDR3 length equals 14 residues. Trimming removed 0 bases at V and 3 bases at J, with 9 bases between. Germline values: CDR1 SGHRS, CDR2 YFSETQ. This CDR3 reads CASSLVWREETQYF. The CDR3 DNA reads TGCGCCAGCAGCTTGGTCTGGCGGGAAGAGACCCAGTACTTC.

The genes are TRBV28 and TRBJ2-1; 11 bases are a match to TRBD2. The CDR3 runs to 17 residues. Losses at the gene ends were 6 bases for V and 4 bases for J; bases not matched to a gene: 11. Germline V lookup: CDR1 MDHEN, CDR2 SYDVKM. The CDR3: CASRRTSGLTYYNEQFF. CDR3 DNA sequence: TGTGCCAGCAGGCGGACTAGCGGGCTAACCTATTACAATGAGCAGTTCTTC. Variable domain in full (rest from reference TRBV28 and TRBJ2-1): DVKVTQSSRYLVKRTGEKVFLECVQDMDHENMFWYRQDPGLGLRLIYFSYDVKMKEKGDIPEGYSVSREKKERFSLILESASTNQTSMYLCASRRTSGLTYYNEQFFGPGTRLTVL.